This T cell receptor (beta chain) is from a study of beta chain features in type 1 diabetes. The authors reverse transcribed all of the isolated RNA, so sequencing captured expressed TCRB transcripts. Sequencing used immunoSEQ multiplex PCR; TCRdb keeps in-frame clones, though not all of them. The table includes about 650,000 clones, roughly 12% detected once. Regarding this clone: The target antigen is unknown.

Deletions cut 0 bases from V and 5 bases from J, with 14 bases between. This CDR3 spans 15 amino acids. Germline loops: CDR1 SGDLS, CDR2 YYNGEE. Study-wide findings and caveats: TCRB CDR3s were moderately but significantly shorter in Type 1 diabetes patients in all four CD4+ subsets.

All of the sorted populations showed purity greater than 98%. The TCR originated in a man aged 25-45 years with type 1 diabetes. Source material: naive CD4+ T cells from blood. The V and J genes are TRBV9 and TRBJ2-5, with D perhaps TRBD1 or TRBD2 (6 bases each). CDR3 sequence: CASSVVPGAGETQYF. In nucleotides, the CDR3 is TGTGCCAGCAGCGTAGTCCCGGGGGCAGGGGAGACCCAGTACTTC.